These T cell receptor beta chains were read from a single sample in a study of cytomegalovirus exposure and HLA in healthy donors. Libraries were prepared by immunoSEQ multiplex PCR; TCRdb keeps only in-frame clonotypes and omits some of them. The sample contains about 210,000 clones, around four fifths of which appear only once. The sequenced sample consisted of PBMCs. These receptor sequences come from a man aged 40-55 years in good health and CMV-seropositive. CDR3s include the opening cysteine and the closing phenylalanine or tryptophan. Fields, in order: V gene, J gene, D gene, clone size, CDR3 protein, CDR3 DNA. A D gene is named only where the DNA matches it firmly. Size is stated for part of the rows, as once, few or many counts, or as a class when the clone is expanded.

>TRBV5-1|TRBJ2-5|NA|NA
CASSTLGTQETQYF
TGCGCCAGCAGCACCTTGGGGACACAAGAGACCCAGTACTTC
>TRBV14|TRBJ1-4|NA|NA
CASSEDVTVNEKLFF
TGTGCCAGCAGCGAAGATGTGACAGTAAATGAAAAACTGTTTTTT
>TRBV6-1|TRBJ1-1|TRBD1|NA
CASIMQGARTEAFF
TGTGCCAGCATTATGCAGGGGGCGCGTACTGAAGCTTTCTTT
>TRBV13|TRBJ2-3|TRBD2|NA
CASSFGTSGKWPPTDTQYF
TGTGCCAGCAGCTTTGGGACTAGCGGGAAGTGGCCCCCCACGGATACGCAGTATTTT
>TRBV6-5|TRBJ1-5|TRBD1|NA
CAIGQGRQPQHF
TGTGCCATTGGACAGGGTCGACAGCCCCAGCATTTT
>TRBV30|TRBJ2-2|TRBD2|NA
CAWRKWEGQTGELFF
TGTGCCTGGAGAAAGTGGGAGGGCCAAACCGGGGAGCTGTTTTTT
>TRBV5-4|TRBJ2-5|NA|NA
CASSLENSYETQYF
TGTGCCAGCAGCTTGGAAAACTCCTATGAGACCCAGTACTTC
>TRBV7-8|TRBJ2-1|NA|NA
CASSLGLRYYNEQFF
TGTGCCAGCAGCCTCGGACTAAGGTACTACAATGAGCAGTTCTTC
>TRBV2|TRBJ1-2|NA|NA
CASSIIPQGNNYGYTF
TGTGCCAGCAGTATAATACCCCAGGGTAATAACTATGGCTACACCTTC
>TRBV7-2|TRBJ2-5|TRBD2|NA
CASSFQAGGEETQYF
TGTGCCAGCAGCTTTCAAGCGGGAGGAGAAGAGACCCAGTACTTC
>TRBV7-9|TRBJ1-2|NA|NA
CASSLSAGNYGYTF
TGTGCCAGCAGCCTTTCGGCAGGGAACTATGGCTACACCTTC
>TRBV5-1|TRBJ1-6|NA|NA
CASSVTGDTNSPLHF
TGCGCCAGCAGCGTGACAGGTGACACTAATTCACCCCTCCACTTT
>TRBV18|TRBJ2-6|TRBD1|NA
CASSIGQGNSGANVLTF
TGTGCCAGCTCAATCGGACAGGGAAACTCTGGGGCCAACGTCCTGACTTTC
>TRBV27|TRBJ2-6|TRBD1|NA
CASSSGGSGANGLTF
TGTGCCAGCAGTTCAGGGGGCTCGGGGGCCAACGGCCTGACTTTC
>TRBV4-1|TRBJ2-3|NA|few
CASSQGDLRPARDTQYF
TGCGCCAGCAGCCAAGGGGACTTGAGGCCGGCCAGAGATACGCAGTATTTT
>TRBV7-8|TRBJ1-5|NA|NA
CASSLALSQPQHF
TGTGCCAGCAGCTTAGCTCTCAGTCAGCCCCAGCATTTT
>TRBV18|TRBJ2-5|TRBD2|NA
CASSPRAGVEETQYF
TGTGCCAGCTCACCACGAGCGGGAGTAGAGGAGACCCAGTACTTC
>TRBV7-9|TRBJ2-6|NA|once
CSSWGVVSSGANVLTF
TGTTCCAGCTGGGGAGTAGTAAGCTCTGGGGCCAACGTCCTGACTTTC
>TRBV5-1|TRBJ2-7|NA|NA
CASSLGAGEQYF
TGCGCCAGCAGCTTGGGGGCAGGCGAGCAGTACTTC
>TRBV11-2|TRBJ1-4|TRBD1|NA
CASSQWTGGTTNEKLFF
TGTGCCAGCAGCCAATGGACAGGAGGCACAACTAATGAAAAACTGTTTTTT
>TRBV2|TRBJ1-2|TRBD1|once
CAIPGAGGRGNYGYTF
TGTGCCATCCCTGGGGCAGGGGGTAGGGGAAACTATGGCTACACCTTC
>TRBV19|TRBJ1-2|TRBD1|NA
CASRGQGRGGYTF
TGTGCCAGTAGGGGACAGGGAAGAGGTGGCTACACCTTC
>TRBV5-1|TRBJ2-7|TRBD1|NA
CASSLEQGAYEQYF
TGCGCCAGCAGCTTGGAACAGGGGGCCTACGAGCAGTACTTC
>TRBV5-6|TRBJ2-7|NA|NA
CASSTGNEQYF
TGTGCCAGCTCCACAGGGAACGAGCAGTACTTC
>TRBV27|TRBJ2-2|NA|NA
CASSTSNTGELFF
NA
>TRBV19|TRBJ2-5|TRBD2|NA
CASSVRGGSHETQYF
TGTGCCAGTAGTGTACGGGGCGGGAGTCACGAGACCCAGTACTTC
>TRBV13|TRBJ1-4|NA|NA
CASSLRQGSTNEKLFF
TGTGCCAGCAGCTTAAGGCAGGGATCAACTAATGAAAAACTGTTTTTT
>TRBV4-3|TRBJ1-4|TRBD1|once
CASSQEDRPTEKLFF
TGCGCCAGCAGCCAAGAGGACAGGCCAACCGAAAAACTGTTTTTT
>TRBV6-1|TRBJ1-5|NA|NA
CASRPTGPNQPQHF
TGTGCCAGCAGGCCGACAGGACCGAATCAGCCCCAGCATTTT
>TRBV9|TRBJ1-4|NA|NA
CASSAGGAANEKLFF
TGTGCCAGCAGCGCCGGCGGCGCCGCTAATGAAAAACTGTTTTTT
>TRBV9|TRBJ2-1|TRBD2|few
CASSAAAGGYNEQFF
TGTGCCAGCAGCGCGGCCGCGGGAGGATACAATGAGCAGTTCTTC
>TRBV7-9|TRBJ2-7|NA|NA
CASSLGVRGVGEQYF
TGTGCCAGCAGCTTAGGGGTCAGGGGGGTAGGTGAGCAGTACTTC
>TRBV11-2|TRBJ2-1|NA|NA
CASSLTGEQFF
TGTGCCAGCAGCTTAACGGGTGAGCAGTTCTTC
>TRBV5-1|TRBJ2-7|TRBD2|NA
CASSFLTSGDYEQYF
TGCGCCAGCAGCTTCCTCACTAGCGGGGACTACGAGCAGTACTTC
>TRBV29-1|TRBJ2-2|TRBD2|NA
CSVENESSGRVNTGELFF
TGCAGCGTTGAAAACGAGTCTAGCGGGAGGGTTAACACCGGGGAGCTGTTTTTT
>TRBV18|TRBJ1-1|TRBD1|once
CASSPGQGAMNTEAFF
TGTGCCAGCTCACCGGGACAGGGGGCGATGAACACTGAAGCTTTCTTT
>TRBV7-9|TRBJ2-7|NA|NA
CASSPAYEQYF
TGTGCCAGCAGCCCCGCCTACGAGCAGTACTTC
>TRBV27|TRBJ2-1|TRBD2|NA
CASQGLAGSNEQFF
TGTGCCAGTCAAGGACTAGCGGGATCCAATGAGCAGTTCTTC
>TRBV6-1|TRBJ2-3|NA|NA
CASVLPHTQYF
TGTGCCAGCGTCCTCCCTCATACGCAGTATTTT
>TRBV4-1|TRBJ2-1|NA|NA
CASSQDEVEREQFF
TGCGCCAGCAGCCAAGATGAGGTTGAGCGTGAGCAGTTCTTC
>TRBV4-3|TRBJ2-1|NA|NA
CASSLKLDGEQFF
TGCGCCAGCAGCCTCAAACTAGACGGTGAGCAGTTCTTC
>TRBV7-2|TRBJ2-5|NA|NA
CASSLFRDSTQETQYF
TGTGCCAGTAGTCTGTTCCGGGACTCAACTCAAGAGACCCAGTACTTC
>TRBV7-9|TRBJ2-3|NA|NA
CASSLAQGRGTDTQYF
TGTGCCAGCAGCTTAGCGCAGGGAAGAGGCACAGATACGCAGTATTTT
>TRBV29-1|TRBJ1-3|TRBD1|NA
CSVSTGTGNTIYF
TGCAGCGTCTCGACAGGGACTGGAAACACCATATATTTT
>TRBV7-2|TRBJ2-7|TRBD1|NA
CASSQETGNGNEQYF
TGTGCCAGCAGCCAGGAGACAGGGAATGGGAACGAGCAGTACTTC
>TRBV29-1|TRBJ1-1|NA|NA
CSVRKPGTEAFF
TGCAGCGTTCGGAAGCCGGGCACTGAAGCTTTCTTT
>TRBV5-1|TRBJ1-3|NA|NA
CASSFTGGNTIYF
TGCGCCAGCAGCTTCACAGGGGGAAACACCATATATTTT
>TRBV14|TRBJ1-1|NA|NA
CASSQVGGRAFF
TGTGCCAGCAGCCAAGTGGGGGGGAGAGCTTTCTTT